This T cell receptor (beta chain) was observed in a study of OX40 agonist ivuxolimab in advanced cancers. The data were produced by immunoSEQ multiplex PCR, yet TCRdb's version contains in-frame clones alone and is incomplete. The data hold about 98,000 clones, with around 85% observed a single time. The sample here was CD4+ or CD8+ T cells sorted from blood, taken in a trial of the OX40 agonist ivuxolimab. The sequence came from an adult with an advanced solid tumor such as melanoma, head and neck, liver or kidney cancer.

CDR3 protein: CASSLGQHYGYTF. DNA for the CDR3: TGCGCCAGCAGCCTAGGACAGCACTATGGCTACACCTTC. The rearrangement joins TRBV5-1 to TRBJ1-2; D may be TRBD1 (6 bases). V lost 4 bases and J 3 bases, leaving 10 bases between the germline ends. Germline CDR1 is SGHRS and CDR2 is YFSETQ. The CDR3 has 13 residues.